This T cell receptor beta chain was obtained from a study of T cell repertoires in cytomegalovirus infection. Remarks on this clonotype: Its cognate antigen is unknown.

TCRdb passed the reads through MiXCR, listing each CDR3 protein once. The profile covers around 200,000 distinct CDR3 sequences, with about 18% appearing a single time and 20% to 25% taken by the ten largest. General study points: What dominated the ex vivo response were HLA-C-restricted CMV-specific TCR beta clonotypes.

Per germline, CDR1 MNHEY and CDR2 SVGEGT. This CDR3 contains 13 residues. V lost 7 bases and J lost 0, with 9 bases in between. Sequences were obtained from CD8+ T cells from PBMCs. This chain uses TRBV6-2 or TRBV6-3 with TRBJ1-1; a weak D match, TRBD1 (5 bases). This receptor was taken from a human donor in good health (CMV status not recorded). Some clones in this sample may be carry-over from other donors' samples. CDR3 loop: CASTGQMNTEAFF. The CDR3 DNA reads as TGTGCCAGCACAGGGCAGATGAACACTGAAGCTTTCTTT.